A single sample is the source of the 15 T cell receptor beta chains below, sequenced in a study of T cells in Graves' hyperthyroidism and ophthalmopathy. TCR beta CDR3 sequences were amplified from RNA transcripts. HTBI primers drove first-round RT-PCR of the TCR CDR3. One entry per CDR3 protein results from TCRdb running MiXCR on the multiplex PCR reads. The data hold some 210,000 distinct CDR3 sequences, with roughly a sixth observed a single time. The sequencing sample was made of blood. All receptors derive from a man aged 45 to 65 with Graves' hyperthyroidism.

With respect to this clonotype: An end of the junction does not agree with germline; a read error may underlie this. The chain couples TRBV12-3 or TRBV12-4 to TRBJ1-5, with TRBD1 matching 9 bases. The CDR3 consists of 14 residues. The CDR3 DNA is TGTGCCAGCAGCGGACAGGGGTTTAATCGGCCCCAGCATTTT. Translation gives CASSGQGFNRPQHF.

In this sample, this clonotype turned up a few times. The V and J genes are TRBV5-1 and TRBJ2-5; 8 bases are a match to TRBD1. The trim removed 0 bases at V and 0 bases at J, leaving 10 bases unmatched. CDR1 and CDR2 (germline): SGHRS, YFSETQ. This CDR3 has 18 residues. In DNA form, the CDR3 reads TGCGCCAGCAGCTTGGGACAGGGGCCCATCGTCGACCAAGAGACCCAGTACTTC. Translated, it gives CASSLGQGPIVDQETQYF.

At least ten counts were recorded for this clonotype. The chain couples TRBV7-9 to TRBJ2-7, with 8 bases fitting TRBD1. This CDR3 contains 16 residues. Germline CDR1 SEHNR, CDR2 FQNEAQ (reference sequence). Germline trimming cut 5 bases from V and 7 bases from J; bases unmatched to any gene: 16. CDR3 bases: TGTGCCAGCAGCCGCTGGGGGCAGGGGGCAAGTCGGGAGCAGTACTTC. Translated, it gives CASSRWGQGASREQYF. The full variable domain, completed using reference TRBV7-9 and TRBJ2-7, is DTGVSQNPRHKITKRGQNVTFRCDPISEHNRLYWYRQTLGQGPEFLTYFQNEAQLEKSRLLSDRFSAERPKGSFSTLEIQRTEQGDSAMYLCASSRWGQGASREQYFGPGTRLTVT.

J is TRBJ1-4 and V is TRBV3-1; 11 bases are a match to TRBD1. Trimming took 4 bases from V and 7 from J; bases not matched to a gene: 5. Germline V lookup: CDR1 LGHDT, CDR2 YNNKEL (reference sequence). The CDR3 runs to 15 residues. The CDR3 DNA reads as TGTGCCAGCAGCCCCGAAGGGACAGGGGGTGAAAAACTGTTTTTT. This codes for CASSPEGTGGEKLFF.

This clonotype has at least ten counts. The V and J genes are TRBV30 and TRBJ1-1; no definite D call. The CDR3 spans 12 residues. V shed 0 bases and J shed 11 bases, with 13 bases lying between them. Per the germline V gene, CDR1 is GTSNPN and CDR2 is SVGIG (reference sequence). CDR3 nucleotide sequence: TGTGCCTGGAGTGTGCTAGGGTCCTCGGCTTTCTTT. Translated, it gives CAWSVLGSSAFF.

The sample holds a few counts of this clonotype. The CDR3 here is CASSLTRSAKNIQYF. DNA of the CDR3: TGTGCCAGCAGCTTAACGAGATCAGCCAAAAACATTCAGTACTTC. The chain is built from TRBV7-2 and TRBJ2-4; D not resolved. Per germline, CDR1 SGHTA and CDR2 FQGNSA. V shed 2 bases and J shed 0 bases, with 8 bases lying between them. This CDR3 has 15 residues.

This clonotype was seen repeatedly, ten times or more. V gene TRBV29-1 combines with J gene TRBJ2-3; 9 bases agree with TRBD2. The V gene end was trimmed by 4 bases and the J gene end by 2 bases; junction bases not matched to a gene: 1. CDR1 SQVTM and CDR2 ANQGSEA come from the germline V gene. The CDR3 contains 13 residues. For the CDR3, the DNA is TGCAGCGTTGGGACTAGCGACACAGATACGCAGTATTTT. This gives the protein CSVGTSDTDTQYF.

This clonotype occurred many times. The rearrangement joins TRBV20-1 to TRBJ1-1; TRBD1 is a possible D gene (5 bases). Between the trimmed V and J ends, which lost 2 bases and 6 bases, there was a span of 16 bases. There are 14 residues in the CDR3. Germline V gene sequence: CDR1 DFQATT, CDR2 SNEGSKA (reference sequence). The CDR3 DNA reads TGCAGTGCTAGACGAAGCCTAAGGGACCCTGAAGCTTTCTTT. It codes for CSARRSLRDPEAFF.

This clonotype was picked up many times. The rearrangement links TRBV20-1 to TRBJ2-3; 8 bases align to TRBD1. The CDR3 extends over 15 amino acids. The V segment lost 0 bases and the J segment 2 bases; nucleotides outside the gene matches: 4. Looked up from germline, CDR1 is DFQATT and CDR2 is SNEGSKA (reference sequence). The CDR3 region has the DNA TGCAGTGCTAGAGATAGACAGGGGCCCACAGATACGCAGTATTTT. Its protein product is CSARDRQGPTDTQYF.

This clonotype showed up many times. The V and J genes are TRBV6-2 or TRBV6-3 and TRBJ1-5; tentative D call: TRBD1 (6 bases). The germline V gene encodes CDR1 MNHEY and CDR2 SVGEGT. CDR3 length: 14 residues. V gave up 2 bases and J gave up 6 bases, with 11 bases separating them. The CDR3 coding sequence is TGTGCCAGCAGTTACGTACAGGGAAGTCAGCCCCAGCATTTT. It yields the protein CASSYVQGSQPQHF.

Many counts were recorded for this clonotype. CDR3 bases: TGTGCCAGCAGCTTAGCGGGGTTAGCGGGTCTGCCCAAAAACATTCAGTACTTC. This encodes CASSLAGLAGLPKNIQYF. The chain couples TRBV7-9 to TRBJ2-4; TRBD2 aligns across 7 bases. This CDR3 is 18 amino acids long. From germline, CDR1 is SEHNR and CDR2 FQNEAQ (reference sequence). Unmatched junction bases numbered 10, after V lost 0 bases and J lost 2 bases.

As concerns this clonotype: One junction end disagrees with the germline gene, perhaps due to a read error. CDR3 DNA: TGTGCTAGCAGCCTAGGAGAGGACAATGAGCAGTTCTTC. Translation gives CASSLGEDNEQFF. This rearrangement joins TRBV7-7 to TRBJ2-1; no clear D gene. This CDR3 is built from 13 residues. Germline V CDR1 and CDR2: SSHAT, FNYEAQ (reference sequence).

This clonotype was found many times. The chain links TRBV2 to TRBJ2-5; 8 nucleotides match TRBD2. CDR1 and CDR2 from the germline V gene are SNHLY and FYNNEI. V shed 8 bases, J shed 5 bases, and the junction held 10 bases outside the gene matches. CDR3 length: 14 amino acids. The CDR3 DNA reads TGTGCCAGCCGGGTCGGCGGGGGGCAGGAGACCCAGTACTTC. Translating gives CASRVGGGQETQYF. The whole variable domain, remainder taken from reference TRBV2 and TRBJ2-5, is EPEVTQTPSHQVTQMGQEVILRCVPISNHLYFYWYRQILGQKVEFLVSFYNNEISEKSEIFDDQFSVERPDGSNFTLKIRSTKLEDSAMYFCASRVGGGQETQYFGPGTRLLVL.

CDR3 sequence reads: CASSPGTSGRETQYF. The DNA of the CDR3 is TGTGCCAGCAGTCCAGGGACTAGCGGACGAGAGACCCAGTACTTC. The chain uses TRBV9 and TRBJ2-5; 11 nucleotides agree with TRBD2. V lost 5 bases, J lost 4 bases, and 7 bases stayed unmatched. CDR1 and CDR2 (germline): SGDLS, YYNGEE. The CDR3 has 15 amino acids.

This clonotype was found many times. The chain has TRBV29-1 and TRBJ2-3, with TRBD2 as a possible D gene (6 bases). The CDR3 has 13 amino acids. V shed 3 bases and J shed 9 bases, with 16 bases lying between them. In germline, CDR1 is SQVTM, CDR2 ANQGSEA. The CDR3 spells CSVDREMAETQYF. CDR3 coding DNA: TGCAGCGTTGATCGGGAGATGGCTGAGACGCAGTATTTT.